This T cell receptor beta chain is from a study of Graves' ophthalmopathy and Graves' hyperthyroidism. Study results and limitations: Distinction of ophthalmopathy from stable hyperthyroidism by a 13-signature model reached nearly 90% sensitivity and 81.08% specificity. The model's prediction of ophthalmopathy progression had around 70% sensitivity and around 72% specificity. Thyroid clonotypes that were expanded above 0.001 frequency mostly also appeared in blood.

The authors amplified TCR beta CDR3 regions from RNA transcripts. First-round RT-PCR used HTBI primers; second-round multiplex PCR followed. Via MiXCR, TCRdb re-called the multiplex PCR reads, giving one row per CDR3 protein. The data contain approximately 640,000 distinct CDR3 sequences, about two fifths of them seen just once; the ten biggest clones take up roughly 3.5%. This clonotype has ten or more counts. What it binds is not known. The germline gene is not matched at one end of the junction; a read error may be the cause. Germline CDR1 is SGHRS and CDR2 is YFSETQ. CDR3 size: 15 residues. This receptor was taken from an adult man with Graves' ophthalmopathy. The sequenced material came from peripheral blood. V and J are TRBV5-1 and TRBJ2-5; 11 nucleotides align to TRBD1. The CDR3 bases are TGTGCCAGCAGCCGAGGACAGGGGGCTGGAGAGACCCAGTACTTC. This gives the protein CASSRGQGAGETQYF.